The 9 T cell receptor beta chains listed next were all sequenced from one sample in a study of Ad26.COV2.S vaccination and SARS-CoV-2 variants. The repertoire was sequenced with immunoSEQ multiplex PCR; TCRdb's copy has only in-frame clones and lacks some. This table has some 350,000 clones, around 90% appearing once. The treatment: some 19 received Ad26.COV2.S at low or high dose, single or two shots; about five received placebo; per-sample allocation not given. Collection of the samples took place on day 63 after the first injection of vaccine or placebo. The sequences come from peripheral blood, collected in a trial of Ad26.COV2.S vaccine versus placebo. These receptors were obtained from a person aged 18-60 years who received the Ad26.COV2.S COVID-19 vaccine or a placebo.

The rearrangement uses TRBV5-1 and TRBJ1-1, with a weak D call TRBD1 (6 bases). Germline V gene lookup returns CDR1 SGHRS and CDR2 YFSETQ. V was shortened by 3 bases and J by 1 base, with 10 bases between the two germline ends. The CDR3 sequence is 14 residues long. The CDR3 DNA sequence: TGCGCCAGCAGCTCGGGACACACGAACACTGAAGCTTTCTTT. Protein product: CASSSGHTNTEAFF.

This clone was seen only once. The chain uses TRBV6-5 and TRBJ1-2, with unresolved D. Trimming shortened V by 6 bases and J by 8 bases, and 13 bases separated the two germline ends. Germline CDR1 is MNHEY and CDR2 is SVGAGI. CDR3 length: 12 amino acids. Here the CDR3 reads CASRIRLGGYTF. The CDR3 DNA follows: TGTGCCAGCAGAATTCGGCTAGGGGGCTACACCTTC.

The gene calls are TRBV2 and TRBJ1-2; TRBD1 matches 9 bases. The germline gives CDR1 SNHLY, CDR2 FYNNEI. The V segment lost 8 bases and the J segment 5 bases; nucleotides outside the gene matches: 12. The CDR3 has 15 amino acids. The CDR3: CASRRDGTGIYGYTF. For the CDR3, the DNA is TGTGCCAGCCGGCGAGACGGGACAGGGATATATGGCTACACCTTC.

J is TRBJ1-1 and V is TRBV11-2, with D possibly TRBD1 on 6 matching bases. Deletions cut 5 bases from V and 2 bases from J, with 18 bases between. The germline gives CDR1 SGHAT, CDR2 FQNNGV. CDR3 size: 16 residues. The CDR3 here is CASSKRTEGPNTEAFF. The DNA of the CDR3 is TGTGCCAGCAGCAAAAGGACAGAGGGGCCCAACACTGAAGCTTTCTTT.

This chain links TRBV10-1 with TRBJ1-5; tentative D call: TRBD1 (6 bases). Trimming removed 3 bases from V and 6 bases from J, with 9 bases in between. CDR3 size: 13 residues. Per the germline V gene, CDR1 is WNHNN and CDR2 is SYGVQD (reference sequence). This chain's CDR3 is CASSDGQSQPQHF. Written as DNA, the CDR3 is TGCGCCAGCAGTGACGGACAGAGTCAGCCCCAGCATTTT.

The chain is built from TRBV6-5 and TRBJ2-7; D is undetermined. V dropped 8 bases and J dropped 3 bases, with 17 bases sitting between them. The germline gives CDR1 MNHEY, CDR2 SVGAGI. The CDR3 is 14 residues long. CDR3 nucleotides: TGTGCCAGCGGAAGGGATGCGGCTAACTACGAGCAGTACTTC. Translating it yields CASGRDAANYEQYF.

Here the CDR3 reads CASSSTWREQYF. In nucleotides, the CDR3 is TGTGCCAGCAGTTCGACCTGGCGGGAGCAGTACTTC. V and J are TRBV6-2 or TRBV6-3 and TRBJ2-7; D is unresolved. CDR1 and CDR2 (germline): MNHEY, SVGEGT. The CDR3 runs to 12 residues. The germline V and J ends were trimmed by 4 bases and 7 bases, with 11 bases remaining between them.

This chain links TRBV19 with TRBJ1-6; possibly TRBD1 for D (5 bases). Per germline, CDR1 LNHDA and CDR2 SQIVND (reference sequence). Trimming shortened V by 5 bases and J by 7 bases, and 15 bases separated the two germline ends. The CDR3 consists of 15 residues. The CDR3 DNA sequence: TGTGCCAGTAGTCCCGTGTCCGGGGCAAATTCACCCCTCCACTTT. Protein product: CASSPVSGANSPLHF.

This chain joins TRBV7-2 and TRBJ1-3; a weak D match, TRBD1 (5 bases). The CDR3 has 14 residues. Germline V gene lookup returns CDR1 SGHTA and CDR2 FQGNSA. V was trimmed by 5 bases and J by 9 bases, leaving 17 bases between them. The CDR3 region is CASSPSLGQGTIYF. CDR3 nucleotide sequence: TGTGCCAGCAGCCCGTCGTTGGGGCAGGGCACCATATATTTT.